These 23 T cell receptor beta chains were sequenced from one sample in a study of cytomegalovirus exposure and HLA in healthy donors. The primer mix had 60 Vbeta and 13 Jbeta primers. Using immunoSEQ multiplex PCR, the repertoire was profiled, and TCRdb retains in-frame clones only, with some absent. Of fewer than 200,000 clones in the sample, around 75% were seen once. Sequenced input: PBMCs. These receptors all stem from a young woman in good health and CMV-seronegative.

The chain uses TRBV15 and TRBJ2-1; 7 bases fit TRBD2. The CDR3 runs 18 residues. Trimming took 1 base from V and 2 from J; bases not matched to a gene: 11. The germline gives CDR1 LNHNV, CDR2 YYDKDF (reference sequence). CDR3 bases: TGTGCCACCAGCAGAGTGGGGGGGGGAGGGAAGGCCTACAATGAGCAGTTCTTC. Residues: CATSRVGGGGKAYNEQFF.

This sequence joins TRBV19 and TRBJ1-5; 7 nucleotides align to TRBD1. This CDR3 region has 15 residues. Germline V gene lookup returns CDR1 LNHDA and CDR2 SQIVND (reference sequence). V was clipped by 5 bases and J by 6 bases; unmatched bases: 10. CDR3: CASSPSRGAGQPQHF. The CDR3 DNA sequence: TGTGCCAGTAGTCCAAGCAGGGGGGCAGGTCAGCCCCAGCATTTT.

This chain links TRBV15 with TRBJ2-7; possibly TRBD1 for D (6 bases). Trimming took off 5 bases at V and 4 bases at J, with 12 bases between the two ends. The CDR3 is 13 amino acids. Germline V lookup: CDR1 LNHNV, CDR2 YYDKDF (reference sequence). This CDR3 is CATSAARGYEQYF. The CDR3 DNA reads TGTGCCACCAGCGCCGCCAGGGGATACGAGCAGTACTTC.

This clone was recorded a few times. The gene calls are TRBV6-6 and TRBJ2-5, with a weak D call TRBD1 (7 bases). V was pared by 5 bases and J by 4 bases, with 17 bases between. Germline CDR1 is MNHNY and CDR2 is SVGAGI (reference sequence). The CDR3 is made up of 15 amino acids. CDR3 loop: CASSPLRQGGETQYF. CDR3 nucleotides: TGTGCCAGCAGTCCGTTACGACAGGGAGGAGAGACCCAGTACTTC.

The chain is built from TRBV6-1 and TRBJ1-1; 7 bases agree with TRBD1. The CDR3 runs 15 residues. Germline assignment: CDR1 MNHNS and CDR2 SASEGT. V was clipped by 6 bases and J by 5 bases; unmatched bases: 12. In DNA, the CDR3 is TGTGCCAGCAGCCCCAGACAGGGTGGGTTGACTGAAGCTTTCTTT. Its translation: CASSPRQGGLTEAFF.

The chain links TRBV5-1 to TRBJ1-3; 8 bases are shared with TRBD1. In germline, CDR1 is SGHRS, CDR2 YFSETQ. This CDR3 spans 18 amino acids. V lost 1 base, J lost 1 base, and 10 bases stayed unmatched. The CDR3 DNA is TGCGCCAGCAGCTTGACCACTGGACAGGGACGTTCTGGAAACACCATATATTTT. It specifies CASSLTTGQGRSGNTIYF. Using reference TRBV5-1 and TRBJ1-3 for the parts outside the CDR3, the full variable domain is KAGVTQTPRYLIKTRGQQVTLSCSPISGHRSVSWYQQTPGQGLQFLFEYFSETQRNKGNFPGRFSGRQFSNSRSEMNVSTLELGDSALYLCASSLTTGQGRSGNTIYFGEGSWLTVV.

The chain recombines TRBV6-4 with TRBJ2-3; 9 bases match TRBD2. The CDR3 covers 16 residues. With 3 bases clipped from V and 5 bases from J, the junction kept 9 bases outside the gene matches. In germline, CDR1 is MRHNA, CDR2 SNTAGT. CDR3 amino acids: CASSERAGGPVDTQYF. The CDR3 DNA reads TGTGCCAGCAGTGAACGGGCGGGAGGGCCTGTAGATACGCAGTATTTT.

The gene calls are TRBV5-1 and TRBJ1-4; TRBD1 aligns across 9 bases. V lost 0 bases, J lost 6 bases, and 3 bases stayed unmatched. The CDR3 runs to 15 residues. Germline-derived CDR1 and CDR2 are SGHRS and YFSETQ. CDR3 DNA: TGCGCCAGCAGCTTGGCCGGGGACAGGGATGAAAAACTGTTTTTT. Translating gives CASSLAGDRDEKLFF.

In its sample, this clone was seen a few times. The CDR3 protein is CASIEVRLAGLPEQFF. CDR3 coding DNA: TGCGCCAGCATCGAAGTCCGGCTAGCGGGACTTCCTGAGCAGTTCTTC. V gene TRBV10-2 combines with J gene TRBJ2-1, with 9 bases matching TRBD2. The germline gives CDR1 WSHSY, CDR2 SAAADI. V lost 7 bases and J lost 9; bases outside the gene matches: 16. CDR3 length equals 16 residues.

The rearrangement links TRBV29-1 to TRBJ1-2; tentatively, D is TRBD1 (6 bases). V lost 2 bases and J 7 bases, leaving 14 bases between the germline ends. CDR1 is SQVTM, CDR2 ANQGSEA, per germline. The CDR3 consists of 13 residues. The CDR3: CSVETGPFSGYTF. CDR3 DNA: TGCAGCGTTGAAACAGGGCCTTTCTCTGGCTACACCTTC.

CDR3 loop: CASSETEGSVFGYTF. As DNA, the CDR3 is TGTGCCAGCAGTGAAACGGAGGGATCAGTCTTTGGCTACACCTTC. V and J are TRBV6-1 and TRBJ1-2; D is unresolved. The CDR3 consists of 15 residues. Trimming stripped 2 bases from V and 7 bases from J, with 17 bases between. CDR1 and CDR2 from the germline V gene are MNHNS and SASEGT.

The J gene is TRBJ2-7, the V gene TRBV7-3; D is undetermined. The germline V gene encodes CDR1 SGHTA and CDR2 FQGTGA. The CDR3 has 14 residues. Trimming cost V 3 bases and J 1 base, with 10 bases left between them. For the CDR3, the DNA is TGTGCCAGCAGCTTGGTAGCCGGGTCCTACGAGCAGTACTTC. Translating it yields CASSLVAGSYEQYF.

The rearrangement joins TRBV5-1 to TRBJ2-5; 11 bases agree with TRBD2. The ends lost 4 bases at V and 4 bases at J; junction bases unmatched: 9. Germline-derived CDR1 and CDR2 are SGHRS and YFSETQ. CDR3 length: 16 amino acids. The CDR3 protein is CASSPGTSGEVETQYF. Written as DNA, the CDR3 is TGCGCCAGCAGCCCAGGGACTAGCGGAGAGGTAGAGACCCAGTACTTC.

This clone has just a few counts. This chain connects TRBV7-3 to TRBJ2-1; 7 nucleotides align to TRBD2. V was clipped by 2 bases and J by 7 bases; unmatched bases: 8. This CDR3 is 15 amino acids long. Germline CDR1 and CDR2: SGHTA and FQGTGA. The CDR3 protein is CASSLYDQGGNEQFF. Written as DNA, the CDR3 is TGTGCCAGCAGCTTATACGATCAGGGAGGGAATGAGCAGTTCTTC. The whole variable domain, remainder taken from reference TRBV7-3 and TRBJ2-1, is GAGVSQTPSNKVTEKGKYVELRCDPISGHTALYWYRQSLGQGPEFLIYFQGTGAADDSGLPNDRFFAVRPEGSVSTLKIQRTERGDSAVYLCASSLYDQGGNEQFFGPGTRLTVL.

The chain combines TRBV9 with TRBJ2-2; D unresolved. Germline CDR1 is SGDLS and CDR2 is YYNGEE. Deletions cut 0 bases from V and 6 bases from J, with 6 bases between. This CDR3 spans 13 amino acids. CDR3 DNA: TGTGCCAGCAGCGTAGATATCTCCGGGGAGCTGTTTTTT. Amino acids: CASSVDISGELFF.

The chain couples TRBV6-1 to TRBJ2-4; possibly TRBD1 for D (6 bases). The V end lost 3 bases, the J end lost 0 bases, and 9 bases lay between the germline ends. Germline V gene data show CDR1 as MNHNS and CDR2 as SASEGT. The CDR3 runs to 15 residues. Written as DNA, the CDR3 is TGTGCCAGCAGTGACTACAGGGTAGCCAAAAACATTCAGTACTTC. Translation: CASSDYRVAKNIQYF.

V usage is TRBV27 and J usage is TRBJ1-2; D is ambiguous. This CDR3 has 16 residues. Trimming took off 0 bases at V and 0 bases at J, with 11 bases between the two ends. CDR1 is MNHEY, CDR2 SMNVEV, per germline (reference sequence). In nucleotides, the CDR3 is TGTGCCAGCAGTTTATCCGCCCGACTGGCTAACTATGGCTACACCTTC. It codes for CASSLSARLANYGYTF.

The rearrangement links TRBV4-3 to TRBJ2-7; no firm D call. Germline lookup yields CDR1 LGHNA and CDR2 YSLEER. V shed 2 bases and J shed 0 bases, with 17 bases lying between them. The CDR3 extends over 17 amino acids. The CDR3 DNA sequence: TGCGCCAGCAGCCAAACTCCCCACCCCGACATCTCCTACGAGCAGTACTTC. It translates to CASSQTPHPDISYEQYF.

J is TRBJ1-6 and V is TRBV15; 7 nucleotides line up with TRBD1. V trimming: 0 bases; J trimming: 7 bases; junction bases outside the gene matches: 3. Per germline, CDR1 LNHNV and CDR2 YYDKDF (reference sequence). This CDR3 region has 15 residues. CDR3 nucleotides: TGTGCCACCAGCAGAGACCGACAGGGAAATTCACCCCTCCACTTT. This codes for CATSRDRQGNSPLHF.

V gene TRBV6-5 combines with J gene TRBJ1-5; a weak D match, TRBD1 (5 bases). Per the germline V gene, CDR1 is MNHEY and CDR2 is SVGAGI. The ends were cut back, 5 bases at V and 3 bases at J, with 11 bases in the middle. There are 14 residues in the CDR3. CDR3 sequence (DNA): TGTGCCAGCAGTGAAGGACAAGTCAATCAGCCCCAGCATTTT. Residues: CASSEGQVNQPQHF.

The chain couples TRBV6-6 to TRBJ2-5, with D perhaps matching TRBD1 (6 bases). V was shortened by 0 bases and J by 2 bases, with 13 bases between the two germline ends. The CDR3 runs 16 residues. CDR1 and CDR2 from the germline V gene are MNHNY and SVGAGI (reference sequence). In DNA form, the CDR3 reads TGTGCCAGCAGTTACTCCCCCAGGGGACGTCAAGAGACCCAGTACTTC. This encodes CASSYSPRGRQETQYF.

The CDR3 region is CASSLAVKGQLGYTF. The CDR3, as DNA: TGTGCCAGCAGCTTAGCTGTAAAGGGACAGTTAGGCTACACCTTC. The chain combines TRBV7-9 with TRBJ1-2; 7 bases line up with TRBD1. The CDR3 has 15 residues. J lost 8 bases, V lost 0 bases, and 9 bases had no gene match. The germline gives CDR1 SEHNR, CDR2 FQNEAQ (reference sequence).

The rearrangement links TRBV25-1 to TRBJ1-2; a possible D gene is TRBD1 (6 bases). The germline CDR1 and CDR2 sequences are MGHDK and SYGVNS. Between the trimmed V and J ends, which lost 8 bases and 7 bases, there was a span of 14 bases. The CDR3 totals 12 residues. The CDR3 loop is CASSTGLGGYTF. CDR3 nucleotide sequence: TGTGCCAGCTCTACAGGGTTAGGTGGCTACACCTTC.